Here is one TCR beta chain with its context. The antigen is unknown. All of the donors were Caucasians in good health. There are 12 residues in the CDR3. Trimming removed 0 bases from V and 9 bases from J, with 7 bases in between. The sample belongs to a study of identical twins. Whole-study results and caveats: Cord blood's abundant beta clonotypes had fewer insertions, unlike memory repertoires. Excess low generation probability was seen in twin-shared out-of-frame alpha sequences.

TCRdb re-called the 5' RACE reads through MiXCR, storing one row per CDR3 protein. Here the sample spans about 660,000 distinct CDR3 sequences, more than 6.5% being singletons. The sample also formed part of further work on yellow fever vaccine responses in identical twins.

J is TRBJ2-3 and V is TRBV12-3 or TRBV12-4; D remains ambiguous. The receptor was derived from a young woman in good health. Sequencing was done on a sample of PBMCs. The CDR3 DNA follows: TGTGCCAGCAGTTTAGCCCCAGGCACGCAGTATTTT. It translates to CASSLAPGTQYF.